This record covers a single T cell receptor beta chain. Its antigen is not identified. CDR1 SGHTA and CDR2 FQGNSA come from the germline V gene. V was clipped by 3 bases and J by 5 bases, with 8 bases between them. The CDR3 runs to 13 residues. The data derive from a study of T cell responses to AZD1222 COVID-19 vaccine. Points from the study as a whole: Only five to seven individuals given AZD1222 were seropositive at baseline. Vaccine-associated CD4 TCRs ranged over spike, dominating at 160-218 and 743-854. White British ancestry dominated among donors, who included more females, and clonal diversity was possibly underestimated.

Clones were sequenced by immunoSEQ multiplex PCR, and TCRdb holds only the in-frame ones, with some missing. The sample contains approximately 99,000 clones, roughly 84% of which appear only once. Sample: peripheral blood, taken on day 0 of AZD1222 vaccination. The V gene is TRBV7-2, the J gene TRBJ2-1; D is unresolved. The sequence was collected from an adult in good health. This CDR3 reads CASSFQLDNEQFF. The CDR3, as DNA: TGTGCCAGCAGCTTTCAGCTGGACAATGAGCAGTTCTTC.